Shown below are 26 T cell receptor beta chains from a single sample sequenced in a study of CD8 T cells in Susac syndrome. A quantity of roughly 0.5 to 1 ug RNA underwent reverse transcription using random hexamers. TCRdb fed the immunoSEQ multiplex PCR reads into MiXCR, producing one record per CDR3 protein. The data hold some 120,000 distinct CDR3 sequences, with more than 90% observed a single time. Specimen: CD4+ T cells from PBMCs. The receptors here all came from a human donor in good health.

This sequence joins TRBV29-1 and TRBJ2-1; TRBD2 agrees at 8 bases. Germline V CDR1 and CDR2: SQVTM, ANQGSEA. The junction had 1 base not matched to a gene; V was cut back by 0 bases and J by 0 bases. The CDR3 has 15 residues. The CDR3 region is CSVEEGLDSYNEQFF. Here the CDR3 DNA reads TGCAGCGTTGAAGAGGGACTAGACTCCTACAATGAGCAGTTCTTC.

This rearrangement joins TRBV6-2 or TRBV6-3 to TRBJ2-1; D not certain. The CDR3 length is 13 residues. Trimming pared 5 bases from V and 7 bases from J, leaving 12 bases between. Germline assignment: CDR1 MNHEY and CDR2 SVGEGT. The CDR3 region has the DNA TGTGCCAGCAGTCTCCGACTTCCTAATGAGCAGTTCTTC. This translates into CASSLRLPNEQFF.

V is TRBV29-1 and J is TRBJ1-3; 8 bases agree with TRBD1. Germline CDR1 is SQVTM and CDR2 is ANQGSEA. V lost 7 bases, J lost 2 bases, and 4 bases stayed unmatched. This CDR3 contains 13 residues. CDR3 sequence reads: CSAKQGAGNTIYF. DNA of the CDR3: TGCAGCGCTAAACAGGGGGCTGGAAACACCATATATTTT.

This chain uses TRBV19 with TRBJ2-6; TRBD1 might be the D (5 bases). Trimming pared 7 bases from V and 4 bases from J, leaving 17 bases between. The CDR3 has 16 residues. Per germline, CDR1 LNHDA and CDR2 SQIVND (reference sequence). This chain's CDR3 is CASTLGQGTGANVLTF. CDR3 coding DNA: TGTGCCAGTACCTTGGGGCAAGGAACCGGGGCCAACGTCCTGACTTTC.

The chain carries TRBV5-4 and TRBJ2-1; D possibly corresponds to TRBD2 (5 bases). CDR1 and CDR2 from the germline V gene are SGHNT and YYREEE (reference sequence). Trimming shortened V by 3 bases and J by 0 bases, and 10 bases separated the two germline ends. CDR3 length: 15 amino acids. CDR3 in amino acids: CASSSDSYSYNEQFF. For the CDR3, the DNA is TGTGCCAGCAGCTCGGACTCTTACTCCTACAATGAGCAGTTCTTC.

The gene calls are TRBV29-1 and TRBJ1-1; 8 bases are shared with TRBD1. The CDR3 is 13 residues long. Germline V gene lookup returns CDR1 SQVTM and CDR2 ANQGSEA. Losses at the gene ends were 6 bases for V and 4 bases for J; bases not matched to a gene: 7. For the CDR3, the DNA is TGCAGCGTGACAGGGGAAGGAGGCACTGAAGCTTTCTTT. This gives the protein CSVTGEGGTEAFF.

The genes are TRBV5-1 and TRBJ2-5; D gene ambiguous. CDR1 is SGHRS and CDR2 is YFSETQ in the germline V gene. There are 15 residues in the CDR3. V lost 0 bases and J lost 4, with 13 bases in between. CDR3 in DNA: TGCGCCAGCAGCTTGGGGTCGGTCCGATCAGAGACCCAGTACTTC. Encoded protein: CASSLGSVRSETQYF.

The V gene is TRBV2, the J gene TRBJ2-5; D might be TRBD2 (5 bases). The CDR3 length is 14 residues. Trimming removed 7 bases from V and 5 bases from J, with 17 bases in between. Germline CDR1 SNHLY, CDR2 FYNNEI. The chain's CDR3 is CASKLDRAGETQYF. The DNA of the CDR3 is TGTGCCAGCAAGCTGGACCGGGCGGGTGAGACCCAGTACTTC.

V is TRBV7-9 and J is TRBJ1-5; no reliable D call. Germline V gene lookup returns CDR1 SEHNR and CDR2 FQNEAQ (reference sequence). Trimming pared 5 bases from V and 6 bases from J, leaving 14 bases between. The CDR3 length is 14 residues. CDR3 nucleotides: TGTGCCAGCAGCATGTCTTTCGCCAGTCAGCCCCAGCATTTT. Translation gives CASSMSFASQPQHF. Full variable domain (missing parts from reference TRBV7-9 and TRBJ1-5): DTGVSQNPRHKITKRGQNVTFRCDPISEHNRLYWYRQTLGQGPEFLTYFQNEAQLEKSRLLSDRFSAERPKGSFSTLEIQRTEQGDSAMYLCASSMSFASQPQHFGDGTRLSIL.

Here the CDR3 reads CSARDRMEGAMYEQYF. The CDR3 nucleotides are TGCAGTGCTAGAGATAGAATGGAGGGGGCTATGTACGAGCAGTACTTC. The chain has TRBV20-1 and TRBJ2-7; D is possibly TRBD1 (7 bases). The CDR3 covers 16 residues. The germline CDR1 and CDR2 sequences are DFQATT and SNEGSKA (reference sequence). Trimming left V 0 bases short and J 4 bases short, with 19 bases between.

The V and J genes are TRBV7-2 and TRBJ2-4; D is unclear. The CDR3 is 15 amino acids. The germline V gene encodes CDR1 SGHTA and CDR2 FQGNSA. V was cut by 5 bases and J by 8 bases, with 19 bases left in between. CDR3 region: CASSRVGVNQDIQYF. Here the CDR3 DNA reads TGTGCCAGCAGCAGGGTGGGCGTAAACCAGGACATTCAGTACTTC. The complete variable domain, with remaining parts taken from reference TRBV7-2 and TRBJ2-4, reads GAGVSQSPSNKVTEKGKDVELRCDPISGHTALYWYRQSLGQGLEFLIYFQGNSAPDKSGLPSDRFSAERTGGSVSTLTIQRTQQEDSAVYLCASSRVGVNQDIQYFGAGTRLSVL.

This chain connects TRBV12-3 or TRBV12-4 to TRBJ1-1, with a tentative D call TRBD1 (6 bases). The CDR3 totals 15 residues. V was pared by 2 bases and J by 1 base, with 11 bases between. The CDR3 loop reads CASSLLTGQNTEAFF. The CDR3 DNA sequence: TGTGCCAGCAGTTTATTGACAGGACAGAACACTGAAGCTTTCTTT.

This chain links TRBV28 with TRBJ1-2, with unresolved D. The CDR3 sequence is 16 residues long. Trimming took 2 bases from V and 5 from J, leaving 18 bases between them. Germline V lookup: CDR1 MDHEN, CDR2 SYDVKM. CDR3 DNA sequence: TGTGCCAGCAGTTTAGGTCCAGAACAGTTAAATTATGGCTACACCTTC. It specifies CASSLGPEQLNYGYTF.

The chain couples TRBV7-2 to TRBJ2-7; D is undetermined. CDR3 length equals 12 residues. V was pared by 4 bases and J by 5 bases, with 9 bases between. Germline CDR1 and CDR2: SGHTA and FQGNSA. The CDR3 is CASSSQVNEQYF. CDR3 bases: TGTGCCAGCAGCTCCCAGGTGAACGAGCAGTACTTC.

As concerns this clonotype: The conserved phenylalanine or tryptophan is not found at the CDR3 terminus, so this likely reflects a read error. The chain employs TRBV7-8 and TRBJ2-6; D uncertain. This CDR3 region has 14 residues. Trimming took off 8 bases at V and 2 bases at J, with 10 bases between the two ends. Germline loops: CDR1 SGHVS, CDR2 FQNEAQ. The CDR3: CASPMGAGANVLTS. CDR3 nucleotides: TGTGCCAGCCCAATGGGCGCTGGGGCCAACGTCCTGACTTCC.

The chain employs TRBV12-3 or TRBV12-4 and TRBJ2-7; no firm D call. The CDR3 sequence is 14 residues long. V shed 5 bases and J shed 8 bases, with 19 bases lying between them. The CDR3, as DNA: TGTGCCAGCAGTCCGACGGCCGGGTCTCCCAAGCAGTACTTC. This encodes CASSPTAGSPKQYF.

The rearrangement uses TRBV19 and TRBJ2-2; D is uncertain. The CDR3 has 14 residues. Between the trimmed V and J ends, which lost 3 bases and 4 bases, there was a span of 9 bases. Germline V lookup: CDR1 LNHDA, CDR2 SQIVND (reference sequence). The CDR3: CASSIFGGTGELFF. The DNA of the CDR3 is TGTGCCAGTAGTATTTTCGGCGGCACCGGGGAGCTGTTTTTT.

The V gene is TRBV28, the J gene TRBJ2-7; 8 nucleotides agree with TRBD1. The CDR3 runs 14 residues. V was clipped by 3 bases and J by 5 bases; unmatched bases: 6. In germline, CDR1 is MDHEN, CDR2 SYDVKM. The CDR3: CASSFGDRIHEQYF. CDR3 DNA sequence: TGTGCCAGCAGTTTTGGGGACAGGATCCACGAGCAGTACTTC.

CDR3 sequence: CAWSRQGNADTIYF. The CDR3 DNA follows: TGTGCCTGGAGTAGACAGGGGAACGCGGACACCATATATTTT. V usage is TRBV30 and J usage is TRBJ1-3, with 8 bases aligning to TRBD1. The CDR3 loop spans 14 amino acids. Trimming took 2 bases from V and 8 from J; bases not matched to a gene: 8. The germline V gene has CDR1 GTSNPN and CDR2 SVGIG (reference sequence).

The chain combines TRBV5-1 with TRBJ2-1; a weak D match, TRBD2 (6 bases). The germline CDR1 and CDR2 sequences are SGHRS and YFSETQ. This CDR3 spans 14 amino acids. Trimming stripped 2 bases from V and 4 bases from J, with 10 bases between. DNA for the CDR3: TGCGCCAGCAGCTTCGGGGGAGAGTACAATGAGCAGTTCTTC. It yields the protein CASSFGGEYNEQFF.

Here the CDR3 reads CASSQQARGDQPQHF. As DNA, the CDR3 is TGTGCCAGCAGCCAACAAGCCAGGGGGGATCAGCCCCAGCATTTT. The V gene is TRBV2, the J gene TRBJ1-5; 7 bases agree with TRBD1. The CDR3 spans 15 residues. Germline V gives CDR1 SNHLY, CDR2 FYNNEI. V lost 6 bases and J lost 5; bases outside the gene matches: 10.

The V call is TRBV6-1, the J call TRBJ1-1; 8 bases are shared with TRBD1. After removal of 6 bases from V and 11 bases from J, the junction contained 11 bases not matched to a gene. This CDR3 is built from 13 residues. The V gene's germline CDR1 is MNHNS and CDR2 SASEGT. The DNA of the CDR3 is TGTGCCAGCAGAGGACAGGGACAGTTGAATGCTTTCTTT. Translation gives CASRGQGQLNAFF.

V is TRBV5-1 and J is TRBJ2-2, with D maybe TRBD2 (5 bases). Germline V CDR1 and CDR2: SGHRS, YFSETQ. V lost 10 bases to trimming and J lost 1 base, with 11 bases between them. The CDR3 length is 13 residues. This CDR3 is CAGRGLNTGELFF. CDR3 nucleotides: TGCGCCGGCCGGGGATTGAACACCGGGGAGCTGTTTTTT.

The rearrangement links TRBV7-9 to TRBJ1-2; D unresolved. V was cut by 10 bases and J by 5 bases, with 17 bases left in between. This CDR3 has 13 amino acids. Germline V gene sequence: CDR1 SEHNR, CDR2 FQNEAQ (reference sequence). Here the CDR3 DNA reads TGTGCCATCCACAGTTCTAAGTGGTATGGCTACACCTTC. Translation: CAIHSSKWYGYTF.

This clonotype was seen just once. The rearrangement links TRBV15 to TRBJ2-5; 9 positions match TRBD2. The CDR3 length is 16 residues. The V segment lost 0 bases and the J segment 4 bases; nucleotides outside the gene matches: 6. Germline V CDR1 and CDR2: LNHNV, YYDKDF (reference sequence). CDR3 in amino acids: CATSREGGRAIETQYF. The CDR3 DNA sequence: TGTGCCACCAGCAGAGAAGGCGGGAGGGCCATAGAGACCCAGTACTTC.

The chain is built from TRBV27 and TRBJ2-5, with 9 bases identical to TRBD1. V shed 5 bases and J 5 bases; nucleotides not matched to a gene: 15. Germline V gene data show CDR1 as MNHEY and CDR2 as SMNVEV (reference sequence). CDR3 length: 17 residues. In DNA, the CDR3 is TGTGCCAGCAGTCTCTATCCCCCGGGACAGGGCCAGGAGACCCAGTACTTC. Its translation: CASSLYPPGQGQETQYF.